The clone carrying this TCR beta chain was picked up one time. Its antigen is unidentified. This sample stems from a study of CD8 T cells in Susac syndrome. Study overall: Intravenous immunoglobulin alone or corticosteroids were being given to patients with Susac syndrome at blood draw, unless they were therapy-naive. General study points: The CD4+ T cell repertoires from Susac syndrome exhibited no clonal expansion.

A quantity of roughly 0.5 to 1 ug RNA underwent reverse transcription using random hexamers. Using its own MiXCR run on the immunoSEQ multiplex PCR reads, TCRdb lists one record per CDR3 protein. The table has some 240,000 distinct CDR3 sequences, less than 96% seen once. The T cells that were sequenced for TCR beta were CD8+ and CD4+ cells from blood. TEMRA cells underwent FACS enrichment and CD8+ and CD4+ T cells underwent negative isolation. From germline, CDR1 is LGHDT and CDR2 YNNKEL (reference sequence). The CDR3 totals 13 residues. V trimming: 4 bases; J trimming: 5 bases; junction bases outside the gene matches: 4.

The sequence came from a human donor with Susac syndrome. The chain combines TRBV3-1 with TRBJ2-5, with TRBD1 matching 7 bases. Sequenced material: CD4+ T cells from PBMCs. CDR3 DNA: TGTGCCAGCAGCCGACAGGGCGTGGAGACCCAGTACTTC. Its translation is CASSRQGVETQYF.